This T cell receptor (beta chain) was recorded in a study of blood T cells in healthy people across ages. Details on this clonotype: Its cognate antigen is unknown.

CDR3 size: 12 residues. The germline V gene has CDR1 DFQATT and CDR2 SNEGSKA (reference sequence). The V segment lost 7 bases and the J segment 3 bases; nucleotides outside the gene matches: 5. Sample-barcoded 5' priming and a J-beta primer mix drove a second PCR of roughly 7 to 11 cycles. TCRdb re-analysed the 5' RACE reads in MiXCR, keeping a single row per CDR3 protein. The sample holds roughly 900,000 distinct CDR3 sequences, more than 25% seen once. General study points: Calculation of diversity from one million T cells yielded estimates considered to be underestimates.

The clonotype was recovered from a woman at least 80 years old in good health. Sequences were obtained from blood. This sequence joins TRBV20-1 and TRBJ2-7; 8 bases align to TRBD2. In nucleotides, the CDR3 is TGCAGTGGCGGGGGGCAACTCTACGAGCAGTACTTC. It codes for CSGGGQLYEQYF.